This TCR beta chain was recorded in a study of cytomegalovirus exposure and HLA in healthy donors. The PCR had 60 Vbeta and 13 Jbeta primers. Original handling: The count from a later analysis was 79 million or so unique TCR beta chains, some 12 million of them shared. TCRdb keeps only in-frame clones here, not all; method: immunoSEQ multiplex PCR. V and J calls and clone size are copied from that table; D and trimming were computed from the DNA. The top ten clones hold 8.8% of a sample with over 110,000 clones, around 85% of them seen once. Deletions cut 1 base from V and 0 bases from J, with 14 bases between. The CDR3 runs to 16 residues. Per the germline V gene, CDR1 is SQVTM and CDR2 is ANQGSEA. Regarding this clone: The antigen remains undetermined.

Study-level findings and limits: CMV serostatus was the sole immune exposure information available.

Sequences were obtained from PBMCs. The chain couples TRBV29-1 to TRBJ2-3; D may be TRBD1 (5 bases). The receptor was derived from a woman aged 50 to 65 in good health and CMV-seropositive. CDR3 loop: CSVEVGARESTDTQYF. The CDR3 DNA sequence: TGCAGCGTTGAAGTAGGAGCCAGGGAAAGCACAGATACGCAGTATTTT.